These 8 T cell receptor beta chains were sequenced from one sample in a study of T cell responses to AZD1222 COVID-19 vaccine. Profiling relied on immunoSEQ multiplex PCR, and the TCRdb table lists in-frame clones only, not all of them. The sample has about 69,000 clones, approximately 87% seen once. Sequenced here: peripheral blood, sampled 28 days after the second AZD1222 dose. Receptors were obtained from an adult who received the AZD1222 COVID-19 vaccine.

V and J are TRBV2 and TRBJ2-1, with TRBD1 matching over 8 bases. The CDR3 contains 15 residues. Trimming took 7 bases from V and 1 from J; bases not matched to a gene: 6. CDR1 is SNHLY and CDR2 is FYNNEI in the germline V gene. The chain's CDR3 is CASKLDRASYNEQFF. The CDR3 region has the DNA TGTGCCAGCAAATTGGACAGGGCGTCCTACAATGAGCAGTTCTTC.

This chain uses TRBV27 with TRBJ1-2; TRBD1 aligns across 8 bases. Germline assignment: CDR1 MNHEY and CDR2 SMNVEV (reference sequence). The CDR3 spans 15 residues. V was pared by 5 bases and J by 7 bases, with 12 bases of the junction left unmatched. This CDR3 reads CASSVLGQGRGGYTF. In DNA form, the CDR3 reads TGTGCCAGCAGTGTCCTCGGACAGGGTAGGGGTGGCTACACCTTC.

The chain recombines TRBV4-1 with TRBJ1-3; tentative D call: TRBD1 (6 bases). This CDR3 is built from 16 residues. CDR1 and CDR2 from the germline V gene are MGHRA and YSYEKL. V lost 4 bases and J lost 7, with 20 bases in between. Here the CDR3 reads CASSRPPAGGGNTIYF. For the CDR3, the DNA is TGCGCCAGCAGCCGCCCCCCTGCGGGGGGCGGTAACACCATATATTTT.

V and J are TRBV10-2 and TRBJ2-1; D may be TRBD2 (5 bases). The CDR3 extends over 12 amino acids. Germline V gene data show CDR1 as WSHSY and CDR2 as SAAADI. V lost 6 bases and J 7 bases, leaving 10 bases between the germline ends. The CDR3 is CASSPSGNEQFF. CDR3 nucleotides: TGCGCCAGCAGCCCATCGGGGAATGAGCAGTTCTTC.

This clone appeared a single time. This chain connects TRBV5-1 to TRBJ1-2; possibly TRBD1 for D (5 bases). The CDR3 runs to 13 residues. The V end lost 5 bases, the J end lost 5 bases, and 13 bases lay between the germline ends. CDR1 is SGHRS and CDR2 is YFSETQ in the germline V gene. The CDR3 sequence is CASRDSETYGYTF. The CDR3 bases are TGCGCCAGCAGAGACAGCGAAACGTATGGCTACACCTTC.

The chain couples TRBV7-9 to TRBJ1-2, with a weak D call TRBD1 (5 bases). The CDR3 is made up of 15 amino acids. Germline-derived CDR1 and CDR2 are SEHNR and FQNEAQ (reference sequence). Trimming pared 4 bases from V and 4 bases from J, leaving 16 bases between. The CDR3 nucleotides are TGTGCCAGCAGCTCGCAGGGCATGTCGCTCTATGGCTACACCTTC. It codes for CASSSQGMSLYGYTF.

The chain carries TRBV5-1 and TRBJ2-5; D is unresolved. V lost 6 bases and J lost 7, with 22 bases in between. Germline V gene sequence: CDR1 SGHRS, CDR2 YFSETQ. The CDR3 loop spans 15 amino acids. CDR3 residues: CASTSRPSAVVTQYF. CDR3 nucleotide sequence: TGCGCCAGCACATCACGGCCTTCGGCAGTGGTGACCCAGTACTTC.

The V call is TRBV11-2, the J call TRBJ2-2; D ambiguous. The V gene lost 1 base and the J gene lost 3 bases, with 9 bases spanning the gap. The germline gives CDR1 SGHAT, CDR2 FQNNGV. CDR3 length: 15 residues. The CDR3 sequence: CASSLGTRHTGELFF. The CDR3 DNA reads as TGTGCCAGCAGCTTAGGGACGAGGCACACCGGGGAGCTGTTTTTT.